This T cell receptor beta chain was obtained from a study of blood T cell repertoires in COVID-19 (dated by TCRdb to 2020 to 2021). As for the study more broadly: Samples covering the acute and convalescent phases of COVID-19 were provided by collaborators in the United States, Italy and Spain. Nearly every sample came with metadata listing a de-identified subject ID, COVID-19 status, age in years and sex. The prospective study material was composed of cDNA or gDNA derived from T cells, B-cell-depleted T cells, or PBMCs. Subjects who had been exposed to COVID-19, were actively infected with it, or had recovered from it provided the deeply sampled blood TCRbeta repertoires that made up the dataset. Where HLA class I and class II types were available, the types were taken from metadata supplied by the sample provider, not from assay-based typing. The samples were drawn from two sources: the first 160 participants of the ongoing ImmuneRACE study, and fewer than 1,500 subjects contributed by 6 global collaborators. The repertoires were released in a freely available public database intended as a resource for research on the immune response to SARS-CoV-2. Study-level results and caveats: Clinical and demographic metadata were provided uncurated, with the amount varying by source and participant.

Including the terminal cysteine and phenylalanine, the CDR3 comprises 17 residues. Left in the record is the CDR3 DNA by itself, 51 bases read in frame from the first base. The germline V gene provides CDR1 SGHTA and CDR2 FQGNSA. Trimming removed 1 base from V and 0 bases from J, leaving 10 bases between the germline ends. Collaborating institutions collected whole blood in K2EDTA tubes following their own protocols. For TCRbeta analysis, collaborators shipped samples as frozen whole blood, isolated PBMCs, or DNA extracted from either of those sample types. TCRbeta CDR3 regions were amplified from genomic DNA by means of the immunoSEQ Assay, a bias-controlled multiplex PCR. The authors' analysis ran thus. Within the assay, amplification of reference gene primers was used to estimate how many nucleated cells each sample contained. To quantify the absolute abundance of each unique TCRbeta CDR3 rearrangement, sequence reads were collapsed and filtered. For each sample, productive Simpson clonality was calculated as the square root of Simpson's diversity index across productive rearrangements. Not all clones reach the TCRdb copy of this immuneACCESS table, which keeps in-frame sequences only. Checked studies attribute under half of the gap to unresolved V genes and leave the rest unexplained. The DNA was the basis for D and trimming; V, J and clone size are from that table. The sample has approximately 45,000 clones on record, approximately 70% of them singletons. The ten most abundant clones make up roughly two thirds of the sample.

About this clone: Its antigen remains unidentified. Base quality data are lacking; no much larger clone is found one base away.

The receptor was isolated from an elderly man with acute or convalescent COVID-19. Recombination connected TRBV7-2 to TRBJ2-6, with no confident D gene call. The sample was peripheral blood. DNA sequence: TGTGCCAGCAGCTTAGGCAGTTCTCCCTCTGGGGCCAACGTCCTGACTTTC. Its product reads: CASSLGSSPSGANVLTF.